Listed below are T cell receptor beta chains from one sample, sequenced in a study of shared clonotypes between healthy human individuals. Sequenced by immunoSEQ multiplex PCR; TCRdb stores in-frame clones only, minus some. The data contain about 2.1 million clones, roughly 93% of them singletons. The specimen was naive CD8+ T cells from PBMCs. All receptors derive from a man between 18 and 35 years old in good health. Some clones in this sample may be carry-over from other donors' samples. Both conserved end residues are trimmed from each CDR3.

V	J	CDR3
TRBV19	TRBJ2-1	ASSILAGINEQF
TRBV7-3	TRBJ2-3	ASSSVLGDTQY
TRBV9	TRBJ1-2	ASSVESTSGYGYT
TRBV9	TRBJ2-2	ASSVTPGGSTGELF
TRBV27	TRBJ2-7	ASSSLDRVYEQY
TRBV5-1	TRBJ2-2	ASSLAGGLNTGELF
TRBV27	TRBJ2-1	ASSLISNNEQF
TRBV4-1	TRBJ1-2	ASSPELRAGNYGYT
TRBV21-1	TRBJ1-4	ASDQGTNEKLF
TRBV6-1	TRBJ2-1	ASSARLIGSYNEQF
TRBV7-9	TRBJ2-1	ASSLGHNEQF
TRBV6-4	TRBJ2-7	ASSDQLGGEQY
TRBV19	TRBJ1-1	ASSPSRGPNTEAF
TRBV6-6	TRBJ1-1	ASSYTAMNTEAF
TRBV11-1	TRBJ1-1	ASSAPPIGHRDTEAF
TRBV6-4	TRBJ2-1	ASSDGTSWSNEQF
TRBV27	TRBJ2-7	ASSLSATYEQY